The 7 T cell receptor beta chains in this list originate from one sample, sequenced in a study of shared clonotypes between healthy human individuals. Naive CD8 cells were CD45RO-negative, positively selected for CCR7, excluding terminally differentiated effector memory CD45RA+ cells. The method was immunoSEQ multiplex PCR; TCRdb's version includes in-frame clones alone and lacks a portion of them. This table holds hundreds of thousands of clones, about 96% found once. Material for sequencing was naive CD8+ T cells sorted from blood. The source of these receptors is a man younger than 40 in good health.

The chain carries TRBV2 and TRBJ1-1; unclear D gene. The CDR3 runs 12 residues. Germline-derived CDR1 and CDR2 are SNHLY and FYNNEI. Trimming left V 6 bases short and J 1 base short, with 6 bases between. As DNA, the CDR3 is TGTGCCAGCAGGAGGAGGAACACTGAAGCTTTCTTT. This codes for CASRRRNTEAFF.

Written as DNA, the CDR3 is TGCGCCAGCAGCTTTGGACAGGGGTCTCACAATGAGCAGTTCTTC. This gives the protein CASSFGQGSHNEQFF. This chain links TRBV4-3 with TRBJ2-1; 9 bases agree with TRBD1. This CDR3 is 15 amino acids long. Trimming removed 5 bases from V and 5 bases from J; junction bases left unmatched: 7. CDR1 and CDR2 from the germline V gene are LGHNA and YSLEER.

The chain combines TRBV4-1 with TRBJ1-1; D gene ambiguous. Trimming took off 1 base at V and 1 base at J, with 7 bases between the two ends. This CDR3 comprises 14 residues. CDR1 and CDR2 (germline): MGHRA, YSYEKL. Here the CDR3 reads CASSQVGENTEAFF. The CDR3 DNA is TGCGCCAGCAGCCAAGTCGGGGAGAACACTGAAGCTTTCTTT.

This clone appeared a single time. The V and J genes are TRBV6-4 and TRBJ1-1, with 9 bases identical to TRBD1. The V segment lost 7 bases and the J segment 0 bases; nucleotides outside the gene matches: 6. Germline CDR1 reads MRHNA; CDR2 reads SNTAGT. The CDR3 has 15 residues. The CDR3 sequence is CASKLTGGMNTEAFF. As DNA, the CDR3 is TGTGCCAGCAAATTGACAGGGGGAATGAACACTGAAGCTTTCTTT.

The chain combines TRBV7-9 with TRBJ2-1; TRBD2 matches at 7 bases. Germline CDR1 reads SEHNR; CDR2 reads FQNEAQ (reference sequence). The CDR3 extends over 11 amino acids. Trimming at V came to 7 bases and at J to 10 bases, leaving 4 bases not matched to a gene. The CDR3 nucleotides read TGTGCCAGCATCCAGGGAGGGGAGCAGTTCTTC. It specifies CASIQGGEQFF.

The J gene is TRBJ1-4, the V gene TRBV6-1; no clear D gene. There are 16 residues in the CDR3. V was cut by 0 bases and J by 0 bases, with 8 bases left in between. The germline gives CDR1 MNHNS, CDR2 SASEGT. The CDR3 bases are TGTGCCAGCAGTGAAGCGCGGGCAGCAACTAATGAAAAACTGTTTTTT. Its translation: CASSEARAATNEKLFF.

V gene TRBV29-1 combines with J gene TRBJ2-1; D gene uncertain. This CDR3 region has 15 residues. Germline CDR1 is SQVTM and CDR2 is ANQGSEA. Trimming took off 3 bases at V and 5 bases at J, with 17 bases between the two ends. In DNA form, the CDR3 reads TGCAGCGTTGAGTTGGTAACGGACCAACACAATGAGCAGTTCTTC. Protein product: CSVELVTDQHNEQFF.